Listed below are T cell receptor beta chains from one sample, sequenced in a study of blood T cell repertoires in COVID-19. Generated by immunoSEQ multiplex PCR, the TCRdb table keeps only in-frame clones and is missing some. The table has around 100,000 clones, 70% to 90% seen once; the top ten hold around 3.1%. The sequenced sample was peripheral blood. All receptors derive from a man in his fifties or sixties in a cohort sampled during active COVID-19. The CDR3 runs from the conserved cysteine through the conserved F or W. D genes are given only for firm matches. Part of the rows lack a size; the others show once, few, many or a class for expanded clones.

clone size: -
J gene: TRBJ2-1
D gene: -
V gene: TRBV3-1/TRBV3-2
CDR3 protein: CASSQGEVLEQFF
CDR3 DNA: TGTGCCAGCAGCCAAGGAGAGGTGCTGGAGCAGTTCTTC

clone size: once
J gene: TRBJ2-5
D gene: -
V gene: TRBV19
CDR3 protein: CASSRFGGEETQYF
CDR3 DNA: TGTGCCAGTAGTAGGTTCGGCGGGGAAGAGACCCAGTACTTC

clone size: -
J gene: TRBJ2-5
D gene: TRBD1
V gene: TRBV6-2/TRBV6-3
CDR3 protein: CASSKRDRSQETQYF
CDR3 DNA: TGTGCCAGCAGCAAACGGGACAGATCCCAAGAGACCCAGTACTTC

clone size: -
J gene: TRBJ1-2
D gene: -
V gene: TRBV9
CDR3 protein: CASSVDAEFRGYTF
CDR3 DNA: TGTGCCAGCAGCGTAGACGCGGAGTTTAGGGGCTACACCTTC

clone size: -
J gene: TRBJ2-5
D gene: -
V gene: TRBV19
CDR3 protein: CASSIDTRGVETQYF
CDR3 DNA: TGTGCCAGTAGTATAGATACCCGCGGGGTCGAGACCCAGTACTTC

clone size: -
J gene: TRBJ2-1
D gene: TRBD2
V gene: TRBV6-2/TRBV6-3
CDR3 protein: CASSLLAGGAYEQFF
CDR3 DNA: TGTGCCAGCAGTCTACTAGCGGGGGGGGCTTATGAGCAGTTCTTC

clone size: -
J gene: TRBJ1-2
D gene: -
V gene: TRBV12-3/TRBV12-4
CDR3 protein: CASTLGVNYGYTF
CDR3 DNA: TGTGCCAGCACCTTAGGGGTAAACTATGGCTACACCTTC

clone size: -
J gene: TRBJ2-5
D gene: -
V gene: TRBV19
CDR3 protein: CASSIQGSQETQYF
CDR3 DNA: TGTGCCAGTAGTATTCAGGGGAGCCAGGAGACCCAGTACTTC

clone size: -
J gene: TRBJ1-4
D gene: TRBD1
V gene: TRBV4-1
CDR3 protein: CASSQTGDFGKLFF
CDR3 DNA: TGCGCCAGCAGCCAAACAGGGGATTTTGGTAAACTGTTTTTT

clone size: few
J gene: TRBJ2-3
D gene: -
V gene: TRBV6-1
CDR3 protein: CASSEALVTVSKDTQYF
CDR3 DNA: TGTGCCAGCAGTGAAGCGCTAGTGACAGTTAGTAAAGATACGCAGTATTTT

clone size: -
J gene: TRBJ1-1
D gene: TRBD1
V gene: TRBV24-1
CDR3 protein: CATSVRRGNGEAFF
CDR3 DNA: TGTGCCACCAGTGTCCGCAGGGGGAATGGGGAAGCTTTCTTT

clone size: -
J gene: TRBJ2-5
D gene: -
V gene: TRBV29-1
CDR3 protein: CSVAAPAVQETQYF
CDR3 DNA: TGCAGCGTGGCCGCCCCTGCAGTCCAAGAGACCCAGTACTTC

clone size: -
J gene: TRBJ2-3
D gene: -
V gene: TRBV6-5
CDR3 protein: CASRSLPDTQYF
CDR3 DNA: TGTGCCAGCAGATCCCTTCCAGATACGCAGTATTTT

clone size: -
J gene: TRBJ2-5
D gene: -
V gene: TRBV7-9
CDR3 protein: CASSPPLERAETQYF
CDR3 DNA: TGTGCCAGCAGCCCCCCGTTGGAGAGGGCTGAGACCCAGTACTTC

clone size: -
J gene: TRBJ1-1
D gene: -
V gene: TRBV7-9
CDR3 protein: CASSLGRGTHTEAFF
CDR3 DNA: TGTGCCAGCAGCTTAGGTAGGGGAACTCACACTGAAGCTTTCTTT

clone size: -
J gene: TRBJ1-3
D gene: -
V gene: TRBV12-3/TRBV12-4
CDR3 protein: CASSRLQGNTIYF
CDR3 DNA: TGTGCCAGCAGCCGACTACAGGGAAACACCATATATTTT

clone size: -
J gene: TRBJ1-1
D gene: -
V gene: TRBV6-5
CDR3 protein: CASSYEGGTEAFF
CDR3 DNA: TGTGCCAGCAGTTACGAAGGCGGGACTGAAGCTTTCTTT

clone size: -
J gene: TRBJ1-1
D gene: -
V gene: TRBV6-5
CDR3 protein: CASSSLQRAEAFF
CDR3 DNA: TGTGCCAGCAGTTCCCTCCAGAGGGCTGAAGCTTTCTTT

clone size: -
J gene: TRBJ1-5
D gene: -
V gene: TRBV6-4
CDR3 protein: CASTWVWGRIGQPQHF
CDR3 DNA: TGTGCCAGCACCTGGGTGTGGGGGCGCATCGGCCAGCCCCAGCATTTT

clone size: -
J gene: TRBJ1-5
D gene: TRBD1
V gene: TRBV10-3
CDR3 protein: CAISETDRNQPQHF
CDR3 DNA: TGTGCCATCAGTGAGACGGACAGGAATCAGCCCCAGCATTTT

clone size: -
J gene: TRBJ1-6
D gene: -
V gene: TRBV3-1/TRBV3-2
CDR3 protein: CASSPGTTNSPLHF
CDR3 DNA: TGTGCCAGCAGCCCCGGGACAACCAATTCACCCCTCCACTTT

clone size: -
J gene: TRBJ2-6
D gene: TRBD1
V gene: TRBV19
CDR3 protein: CASRDRGRGANVLTF
CDR3 DNA: TGTGCCAGTAGGGACAGGGGTAGGGGGGCCAACGTCCTGACTTTC

clone size: -
J gene: TRBJ2-3
D gene: TRBD2
V gene: TRBV4-3
CDR3 protein: CASSQDSGTSLDF
CDR3 DNA: TGCGCCAGCAGCCAAGATTCTGGGACTAGCTTGGATTTT

clone size: -
J gene: TRBJ2-3
D gene: -
V gene: TRBV6-5
CDR3 protein: CASSYTLRGSTDTQYF
CDR3 DNA: TGTGCCAGCAGTTACACTTTACGGGGAAGCACAGATACGCAGTATTTT

clone size: -
J gene: TRBJ2-2
D gene: -
V gene: TRBV5-1
CDR3 protein: CASSLGTPGTGELFF
CDR3 DNA: TGCGCCAGCAGCTTGGGGACTCCGGGCACCGGGGAGCTGTTTTTT

clone size: -
J gene: TRBJ2-2
D gene: -
V gene: TRBV15
CDR3 protein: CATSRDLGDGELFF
CDR3 DNA: TGTGCCACCAGCAGAGACCTCGGAGACGGGGAGCTGTTTTTT

clone size: -
J gene: TRBJ2-1
D gene: -
V gene: TRBV3-1/TRBV3-2
CDR3 protein: CASSQDLRANEQFF
CDR3 DNA: TGTGCCAGCAGCCAAGATCTTCGAGCCAATGAGCAGTTCTTC

clone size: few
J gene: TRBJ1-6
D gene: -
V gene: TRBV6-5
CDR3 protein: CASSYSLRAAGSPLHF
CDR3 DNA: TGTGCCAGCAGTTACTCCCTCCGGGCCGCGGGATCACCCCTCCACTTT

clone size: once
J gene: TRBJ2-1
D gene: TRBD2
V gene: TRBV6-5
CDR3 protein: CASSIGGASFGEQFF
CDR3 DNA: TGTGCCAGCAGCATCGGGGGGGCCTCTTTCGGTGAGCAGTTCTTC

clone size: once
J gene: TRBJ1-4
D gene: TRBD1
V gene: TRBV28
CDR3 protein: CASSLAGGREKLFF
CDR3 DNA: TGTGCCAGCAGTTTAGCAGGGGGCAGGGAAAAACTGTTTTTT

clone size: -
J gene: TRBJ2-6
D gene: TRBD1
V gene: TRBV19
CDR3 protein: CASTTQGQSKSGANVLTF
CDR3 DNA: TGTGCCAGTACCACACAGGGGCAATCCAAGTCTGGGGCCAACGTCCTGACTTTC

clone size: -
J gene: TRBJ2-1
D gene: -
V gene: TRBV5-1
CDR3 protein: CASSPNAAAGSSYNEQFF
CDR3 DNA: TGCGCCAGCAGCCCAAACGCCGCGGCGGGGAGCTCCTACAATGAGCAGTTCTTC

clone size: -
J gene: TRBJ2-2
D gene: -
V gene: TRBV3-1/TRBV3-2
CDR3 protein: CASARGGGHGELFF
CDR3 DNA: TGTGCCAGCGCCCGAGGGGGGGGCCACGGGGAGCTGTTTTTT

clone size: -
J gene: TRBJ1-4
D gene: -
V gene: TRBV15
CDR3 protein: CATSRDGLASGYKREKLFF
CDR3 DNA: TGTGCCACCAGCAGAGATGGCCTCGCCTCAGGGTATAAACGTGAAAAACTGTTTTTT

clone size: -
J gene: TRBJ1-5
D gene: -
V gene: TRBV4-2
CDR3 protein: CASSQETGGINQPQHF
CDR3 DNA: TGTGCCAGCAGCCAAGAGACAGGCGGAATCAATCAGCCCCAGCATTTT